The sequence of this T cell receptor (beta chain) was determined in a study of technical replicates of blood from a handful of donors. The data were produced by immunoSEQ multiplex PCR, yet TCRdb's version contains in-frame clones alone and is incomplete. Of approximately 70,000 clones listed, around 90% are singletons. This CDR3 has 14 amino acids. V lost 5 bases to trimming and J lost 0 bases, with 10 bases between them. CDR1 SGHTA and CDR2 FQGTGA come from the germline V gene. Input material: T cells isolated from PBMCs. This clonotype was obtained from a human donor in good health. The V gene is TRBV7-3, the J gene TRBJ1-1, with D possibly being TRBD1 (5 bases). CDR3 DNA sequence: TGTGCCAGCAGCCCGGGGGTCATGAACACTGAAGCTTTCTTT. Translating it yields CASSPGVMNTEAFF. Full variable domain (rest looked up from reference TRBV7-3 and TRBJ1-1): GAGVSQTPSNKVTEKGKYVELRCDPISGHTALYWYRQSLGQGPEFLIYFQGTGAADDSGLPNDRFFAVRPEGSVSTLKIQRTERGDSAVYLCASSPGVMNTEAFFGQGTRLTVV.